This T cell receptor (beta chain) appears in the sequencing data of a study of tumor and adjacent non-tumor tissue in lung cancer. The library came from three nested PCR rounds adapted from ARM-PCR protocols. TCRdb reanalysed the multiplex PCR reads using MiXCR and keeps one entry per CDR3 protein. The sample holds some 100,000 distinct CDR3 sequences; 65% are singletons and the top ten take roughly 19%. This sample's RNA came from whole unsorted tissue. This non-tumor lung sample came from over 3 cm beyond the tumor edge. Looked up from germline, CDR1 is MGHRA and CDR2 is YSYEKL. This CDR3 region has 13 residues. The V and J ends lost 0 bases and 7 bases respectively, with 7 bases between them.

The chain is built from TRBV4-1 and TRBJ1-5, with D unclear. The receptor was derived from a man aged 30 to 45 with non-small cell lung cancer. The sample consisted of distant non-tumor lung tissue. CDR3 sequence (DNA): TGCGCCAGCAGCCAAGATCGGAGACAGCCCCAGCATTTT. The encoded protein is CASSQDRRQPQHF.